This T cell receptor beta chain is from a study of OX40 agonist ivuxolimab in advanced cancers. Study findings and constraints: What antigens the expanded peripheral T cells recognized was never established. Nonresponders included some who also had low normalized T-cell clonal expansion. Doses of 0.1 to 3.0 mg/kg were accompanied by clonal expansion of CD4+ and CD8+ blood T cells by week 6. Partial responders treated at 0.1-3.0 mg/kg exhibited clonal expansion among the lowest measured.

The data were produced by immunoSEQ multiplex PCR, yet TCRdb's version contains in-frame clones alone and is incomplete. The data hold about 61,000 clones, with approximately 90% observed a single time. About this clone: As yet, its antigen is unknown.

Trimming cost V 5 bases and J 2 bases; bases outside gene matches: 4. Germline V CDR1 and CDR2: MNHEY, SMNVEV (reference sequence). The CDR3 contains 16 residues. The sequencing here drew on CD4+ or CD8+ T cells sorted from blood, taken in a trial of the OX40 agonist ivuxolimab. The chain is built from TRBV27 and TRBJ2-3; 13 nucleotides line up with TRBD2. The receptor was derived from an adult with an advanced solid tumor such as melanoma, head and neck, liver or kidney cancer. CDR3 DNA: TGTGCCAGCAGTCCCGGGACTAGCGGGATCACAGATACGCAGTATTTT. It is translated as CASSPGTSGITDTQYF.